The T cell receptor beta chain described here comes from a study of T cell repertoires in cytomegalovirus infection. As for the study in general: Shared public TCR beta signatures pointed to both CMV infection and a matching HLA type.

The CDR3 runs 14 residues. Germline V CDR1 and CDR2: SGHTA, FQGNSA. The V end was cut by 7 bases, the J end by 3 bases, with 12 bases between. A single record per CDR3 protein comes from TCRdb applying MiXCR to the reads. The sample includes more than 400,000 distinct CDR3 sequences, more than 20% of them seen just once. This clonotype was seen ten or more times. The material sequenced was PBMCs. The receptor's source is a human donor in good health (CMV status not recorded). Some clones in this sample may be carry-over from other donors' samples. V is TRBV7-2 and J is TRBJ2-2; D possibly corresponds to TRBD2 (5 bases). The CDR3 region has the DNA TGTGCCAGCAAAACTAGAGTGGACACCGGGGAGCTGTTTTTT. Encoded protein: CASKTRVDTGELFF.